This T cell receptor (beta chain) came from a study of shared clonotypes between healthy human individuals. Study-level background: CD4 naive cells filled three plates per donor, CD4 memory three, CD8 naive two and CD8 memory one.

The germline V gene has CDR1 SQVTM and CDR2 ANQGSEA. The length of the CDR3 is 13 residues. Between the trimmed V and J ends, which lost 3 bases and 6 bases, there was a span of 14 bases. Notes on this clone: Antigen unknown.

Investigators divided CD4+ cells into CD45RA+ naive and CD45RA-negative memory subsets. Study findings and constraints: Of the naive CD4 clonotypes, about 5% were shared across a handful of donors.

Sequencing was performed with immunoSEQ multiplex PCR; in TCRdb, only in-frame clones are kept and a portion is missing. The table records 2 million to 2.5 million clones, under 95% of them present only once. This chain uses TRBV29-1 with TRBJ1-1; no clear D gene. Sequencing input: naive CD4+ T cells from PBMCs. As for subset: CD45RA+ positively selected. The source is a man aged 18-30 years in good health. Some clones in this sample may be carry-over from other donors' samples. CDR3 coding DNA: TGCAGCGTTGACAAGGTTTTGGTCGCTGAAGCTTTCTTT. Translating gives CSVDKVLVAEAFF.